This paragraph covers one T cell receptor beta chain sequence. The antigen this receptor binds is unknown. Base-call qualities are not available, and no considerably larger clone is one nucleotide away. Donors formed part of the validation cohort, which comprised over a hundred subjects and was distinct from the first cohort of under 750 subjects. This record comes from a study of cytomegalovirus exposure and HLA in healthy donors (dated by TCRdb to about 2017). Concerning the study at large: According to a later analysis, the approximately 120 validation repertoires were produced on the same platform as the roughly 600 repertoires of the first cohort. High-throughput TCR immunosequencing, statistical association of individual TCRs with disease status, and machine learning were combined to predict cytomegalovirus infection status. The study aimed to test whether cataloging public T cell receptors could reveal signatures of past pathogen exposure. Along with the approximately 650-subject first cohort, a separate validation cohort of over a hundred different subjects was used.

Library preparation used the immunoSEQ multiplex PCR assay. As for the original processing: A statistical classification framework was developed to diagnose cytomegalovirus status using the catalog of TCR beta chain sequences. TCRdb re-hosts the immuneACCESS table, in-frame sequences only. Its copies lack some clones; in the studies checked, an unresolved V gene accounts for under half of them, and the cause for the rest is not known. That table gives V, J and clone size, and the DNA gave D and trimming. The sample records about 180,000 clones, 86% of which are singletons. Approximately 2.4% of the sample goes to the ten largest clones. General study outcomes and caveats: In a later analysis, TCRs clustered in the first cohort were found to also tend to co-occur in the roughly 130 validation repertoires, with approximately 95% of cluster scores above 0. A few of the identified cytomegalovirus-associated TCR beta chains were confirmed in vitro to be specific for cytomegalovirus antigens. The study gave a list of more than 150 TCR beta chains associated with cytomegalovirus. The authors suggested that the approach could potentially be extended to other disease states and immunological phenotypes. Across donors, most TCR sequences were observed very rarely, whereas some public TCRs were present in many individuals. Cytomegalovirus status was reported to be diagnosed by the classifier with high specificity and sensitivity in both the original and validation cohorts. A later analysis had no HLA typing for the validation cohort, so co-occurrence there was scored across all 130 or so repertoires.

Sequencing used PBMCs. The TCR sequence derives from a man younger than 35 in good health and CMV-seropositive.

CDR3 reads: CASSPIPGYTYEQYF. Read as DNA, the sequence is TGTGCCAGCAGCCCTATTCCCGGGTACACCTACGAGCAGTACTTC. The sequence is built from TRBV7-9 and TRBJ2-7; the D gene cannot be resolved reliably. Trimming at the junction amounts to 5 bases on V and 2 bases on J, and the germline ends lie 16 bases apart. The cysteine opens and the phenylalanine closes a CDR3 of 15 amino acids. Just the 45-base CDR3 DNA is kept, in frame starting at base 1. Sequences SEHNR (CDR1) and FQNEAQ (CDR2) are obtained from the germline V gene (reference sequence). The reference TRBV7-9 and TRBJ2-7 proteins fill in what lies around the CDR3, so the full variable domain reads DTGVSQNPRHKITKRGQNVTFRCDPISEHNRLYWYRQTLGQGPEFLTYFQNEAQLEKSRLLSDRFSAERPKGSFSTLEIQRTEQGDSAMYLCASSPIPGYTYEQYFGPGTRLTVT.